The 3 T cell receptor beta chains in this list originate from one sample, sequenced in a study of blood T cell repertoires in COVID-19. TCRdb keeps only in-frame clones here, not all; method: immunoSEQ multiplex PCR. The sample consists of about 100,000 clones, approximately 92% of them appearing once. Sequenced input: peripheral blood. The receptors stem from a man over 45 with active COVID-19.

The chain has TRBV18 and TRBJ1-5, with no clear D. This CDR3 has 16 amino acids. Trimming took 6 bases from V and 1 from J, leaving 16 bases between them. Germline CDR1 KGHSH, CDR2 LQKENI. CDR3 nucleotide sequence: TGTGCCAGCTCTCGGGGAGGGTTGTGGAGCAATCAGCCCCAGCATTTT. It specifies CASSRGGLWSNQPQHF.

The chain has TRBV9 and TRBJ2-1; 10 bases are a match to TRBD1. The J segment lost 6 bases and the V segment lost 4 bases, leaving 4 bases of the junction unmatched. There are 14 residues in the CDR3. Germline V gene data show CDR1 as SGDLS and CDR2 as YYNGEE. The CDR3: CASSLRTGGNEQFF. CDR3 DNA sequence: TGTGCCAGCAGCCTACGGACAGGGGGCAATGAGCAGTTCTTC.

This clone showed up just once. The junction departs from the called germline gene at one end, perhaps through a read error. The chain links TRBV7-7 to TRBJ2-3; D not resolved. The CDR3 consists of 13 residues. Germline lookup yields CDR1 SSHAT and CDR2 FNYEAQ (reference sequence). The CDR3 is CASSTLPGDTQYF. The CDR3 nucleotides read TGTGCTAGCAGCACTCTCCCCGGGGATACGCAGTATTTT.